Listed below are T cell receptor beta chains from one sample, sequenced in a study of blood T cell repertoires in COVID-19. The protocol was immunoSEQ multiplex PCR, while the TCRdb copy is restricted to in-frame clones and leaves out a portion. The repertoire holds around 280,000 clones, 85% seen once, with around 4% in the top ten. Material for sequencing was peripheral blood. These receptors were taken from a woman between 50 and 59 years old with active or convalescent COVID-19. CDR3s include the opening cysteine and the closing phenylalanine or tryptophan. Fields, in order: D gene, clone size, V gene, J gene, CDR3 protein, CDR3 DNA. D genes are given only for firm matches. Rows give clone size only sometimes, using once, few, many, or a class for an expanded clone.

TRBD1	NA	TRBV2	TRBJ1-1	CASGGTVNTEAFF	TGTGCCAGCGGGGGGACAGTGAACACTGAAGCTTTCTTT
TRBD1	NA	TRBV30	TRBJ2-7	CAWSPGQGIDEQYF	TGTGCCTGGAGCCCGGGACAGGGGATCGACGAGCAGTACTTC
TRBD1	NA	TRBV6-6	TRBJ1-3	CASSLRTGVISNTIYF	TGTGCCAGCAGTCTGAGGACAGGGGTTATATCAAACACCATATATTTT
TRBD1	NA	TRBV7-8	TRBJ1-2	CASSLGIDGTAYGYTF	TGTGCCAGCAGCTTAGGGATAGACGGGACAGCCTATGGCTACACCTTC
NA	NA	TRBV19	TRBJ1-1	CASSFGPNTEAFF	TGTGCCAGTAGTTTCGGTCCGAACACTGAAGCTTTCTTT
NA	NA	TRBV11-2	TRBJ2-3	CASSLGDIRTDTQYF	TGTGCCAGCAGCTTAGGGGACATCCGAACAGATACGCAGTATTTT
TRBD1	NA	TRBV5-1	TRBJ2-2	CASSPDVGTENRGELFF	TGCGCCAGCAGCCCGGACGTTGGGACAGAAAACCGCGGGGAGCTGTTTTTT
NA	NA	TRBV4-2	TRBJ2-4	CASSQDRRDIQYF	TGTGCCAGCAGCCAAGACAGGAGGGACATTCAGTACTTC
TRBD2	NA	TRBV2	TRBJ2-1	CASSPTSGRAGDEQFF	TGTGCCAGCAGCCCCACTAGCGGGAGGGCCGGCGATGAGCAGTTCTTC
TRBD2	NA	TRBV2	TRBJ2-5	CATQSGGLGETQYF	TGTGCCACGCAAAGCGGGGGGCTGGGAGAGACCCAGTACTTC
TRBD1	NA	TRBV10-3	TRBJ1-5	CAISGQGSNQPQHF	TGTGCCATTTCAGGACAGGGAAGCAATCAGCCCCAGCATTTT
NA	NA	TRBV6-2/TRBV6-3	TRBJ1-1	CASSRRRDTEAFF	TGTGCCAGCAGTAGAAGACGGGACACTGAAGCTTTCTTT
NA	many	TRBV2	TRBJ2-1	CASRPAGYFNEQFF	TGTGCCAGCAGACCAGCGGGTTATTTCAATGAGCAGTTCTTC
TRBD1	NA	TRBV7-9	TRBJ1-2	CASSPRAGRDREDYGYTF	TGTGCCAGCAGTCCGAGGGCCGGCCGGGACAGGGAGGACTATGGCTACACCTTC
NA	NA	TRBV5-1	TRBJ2-3	CASSLAGGQNTDTQYF	TGCGCCAGCAGCTTGGCCGGGGGACAGAACACAGATACGCAGTATTTT
NA	NA	TRBV27	TRBJ2-1	CASRLQYNEQFF	TGTGCCAGCAGACTTCAATACAATGAGCAGTTCTTC
NA	NA	TRBV15	TRBJ2-2	CATSRDMDRNTGELFF	TGTGCCACCAGCAGAGATATGGACAGGAACACCGGGGAGCTGTTTTTT
NA	NA	TRBV6-5	TRBJ1-2	CASSRDNNYGYTF	TGTGCCAGCAGTCGGGACAACAACTATGGCTACACCTTC